The 26 T cell receptor beta chains below come from one sample, sequenced in a study of molecular identifiers for immune sequencing clone quantification. TCRdb itself ran the PCR reads through MiXCR, one entry per CDR3 protein. Of about 630,000 distinct CDR3 sequences listed, around 25% are singletons. The sample consisted of naive CD8+ T cells from blood, with Jurkat cell RNA spiked in. Subset specified: FACS-sorted CD8+CD4-CCR7+CD45RA+ naive T cells. The receptors shown here come from a human donor in good health. Some libraries in this study had Jurkat cell RNA spiked in.

In this sample, this clonotype turned up many times. This rearrangement joins TRBV20-1 to TRBJ2-1; possibly TRBD1 for D (5 bases). In germline, CDR1 is DFQATT, CDR2 SNEGSKA (reference sequence). This CDR3 is 12 amino acids long. V lost 1 base and J lost 8, with 9 bases in between. CDR3 region: CSARGPQDEQFF. DNA for the CDR3: TGCAGTGCTAGAGGACCACAGGATGAGCAGTTCTTC.

In regard to this clonotype: The CDR3 end shows no conserved phenylalanine or tryptophan, and so a read error is likely. It is unclear where the CDR3 begins or ends on the DNA, so no DNA is shown, and the CDR3 is as TCRdb lists it. Here the CDR3 reads CASSQPLAGGKDTQCY. The chain joins TRBV7-9 to TRBJ2-3; the D call in the table, TRBD2, was not verified against the DNA. Looked up from germline, CDR1 is SEHNR and CDR2 is FQNEAQ (reference sequence). With termini counted, the CDR3 has 16 amino acids.

This clonotype was seen at least ten times. Mismatch with germline at one junction end may stem from a read error. This chain uses TRBV20-1 with TRBJ2-2; D call uncertain. The CDR3 runs to 13 residues. The germline V gene has CDR1 DFQATT and CDR2 SNEGSKA (reference sequence). The CDR3 loop is CSAREVNTGELFF. CDR3 coding DNA: TGCAGTGCAAGAGAGGTGAACACCGGGGAGCTGTTTTTT.

A few counts support this clonotype. This CDR3 fails to terminate in the conserved phenylalanine or tryptophan, so it likely reflects a read error. The chain employs TRBV6-5 and TRBJ2-1; TRBD1 matches 9 bases. The CDR3 has 16 amino acids. Per the germline V gene, CDR1 is MNHEY and CDR2 is SVGAGI. V lost 2 bases to trimming and J lost 9 bases; unmatched junction nucleotides: 11. The CDR3 nucleotides read TGTGCCAGCAGTTACGGGGGACAGGGTCCCTATGGTGAGCAGTTCTCC. It codes for CASSYGGQGPYGEQFS.

This clonotype was detected ten times or more. The V gene is TRBV7-9, the J gene TRBJ2-3, with D unclear. Germline CDR1 reads SEHNR; CDR2 reads FQNEAQ (reference sequence). The CDR3 contains 14 residues. V was cut by 4 bases and J by 2 bases, with 10 bases left in between. The CDR3 spells CASSSDLTTDTQYF. The CDR3 region has the DNA TGTGCCAGCAGCTCGGATCTTACCACAGATACGCAGTATTTT.

The chain is built from TRBV5-1 and TRBJ1-6; unclear D gene. CDR3 size: 15 residues. Trimming removed 0 bases at V and 4 bases at J, with 8 bases between. In germline, CDR1 is SGHRS, CDR2 YFSETQ. CDR3 region: CASSLGQTYNSPLHF. In DNA form, the CDR3 reads TGCGCCAGCAGCTTGGGACAAACTTATAATTCACCCCTCCACTTT.

This clonotype came up many times. This chain links TRBV4-3 with TRBJ1-3; D ambiguous. Per the germline V gene, CDR1 is LGHNA and CDR2 is YSLEER. Trimming left V 2 bases short and J 0 bases short, with 11 bases between. This CDR3 comprises 16 residues. The CDR3 protein is CASSQLVSSSGNTIYF. The CDR3 bases are TGCGCCAGCAGCCAACTGGTATCTAGCTCTGGAAACACCATATATTTT.

About this clonotype itself: At one of its ends the junction is not consistent with the germline gene, which may arise from a read error. The V gene is TRBV7-2, the J gene TRBJ2-1; no clear D gene. Germline assignment: CDR1 SGHTA and CDR2 FQGNSA. The CDR3 has 14 amino acids. The chain's CDR3 is CASGFGASIYEQFF. CDR3 coding DNA: TGTGCCAGCGGCTTCGGAGCCTCTATCTATGAGCAGTTCTTC.

The V call is TRBV9, the J call TRBJ2-7; tentative D call: TRBD2 (5 bases). From germline, CDR1 is SGDLS and CDR2 YYNGEE. The CDR3 totals 14 residues. Trimming removed 0 bases from V and 4 bases from J, with 11 bases in between. CDR3 residues: CASSVGGREYEQYF. CDR3 nucleotides: TGTGCCAGCAGCGTAGGAGGGAGAGAGTACGAGCAGTACTTC.

Points on this clonotype: One end of the junction varies from germline; a read error may be responsible. The CDR3 here is CASKGWGTPQETRYF. The CDR3 DNA is TGTGCCAGCAAAGGGTGGGGAACCCCCCAAGAGACCCGGTACTTC. This rearrangement joins TRBV2 to TRBJ2-5; D unresolved. The CDR3 loop spans 15 amino acids. The germline CDR1 and CDR2 sequences are SNHLY and FYNNEI.

The V and J genes are TRBV12-3 or TRBV12-4 and TRBJ1-5; D not resolved. V lost 2 bases to trimming and J lost 7 bases, with 9 bases between them. The CDR3 runs 13 residues. The CDR3 DNA reads TGTGCCAGCAGTTTATGGTCGGGGCAGCCCCAGCATTTT. It specifies CASSLWSGQPQHF.

Remarks on this clonotype: One junction end does not reproduce the germline sequence, and a read error may be involved. The chain uses TRBV9 and TRBJ1-1, with 7 bases matching TRBD1. The CDR3 contains 16 residues. Germline V gene lookup returns CDR1 SGDLS and CDR2 YYNGEE. CDR3 coding DNA: TGTGCCGGCAGCGTAGGCCTGGACAGGAAGAACACTGAAGCTTTCTTT. This sequence encodes CAGSVGLDRKNTEAFF.

Details on this clonotype: The junction shows a germline mismatch at one end, possibly a read error. V is TRBV13 and J is TRBJ1-2; TRBD1 matches at 9 bases. Germline lookup yields CDR1 PRHDT and CDR2 FYEKMQ (reference sequence). The CDR3 is 16 residues long. This chain's CDR3 is CASSIQGARTNCGYTF. In DNA, the CDR3 is TGTGCCAGCAGCATACAGGGGGCCCGGACTAACTGTGGCTACACCTTC.

This clonotype was detected only a few times. This chain connects TRBV25-1 to TRBJ1-5; D is possibly TRBD1 (5 bases). The germline V gene has CDR1 MGHDK and CDR2 SYGVNS. Trimming stripped 3 bases from V and 2 bases from J, with 8 bases between. This CDR3 is 14 amino acids long. The CDR3 DNA reads as TGTGCCAGCAGTGATCTAGGGGGCAATCAGCCCCAGCATTTT. Translation: CASSDLGGNQPQHF.

The rearrangement links TRBV27 to TRBJ2-3, with 7 positions matching TRBD1. V shed 2 bases, J shed 1 base, and the junction held 9 bases outside the gene matches. This CDR3 is 17 amino acids long. Germline V gene sequence: CDR1 MNHEY, CDR2 SMNVEV (reference sequence). The CDR3 here is CASSLLLGTDRTDTQYF. CDR3 in DNA: TGTGCCAGCAGTTTACTCCTTGGGACAGACCGCACAGATACGCAGTATTTT.

This sequence joins TRBV4-1 and TRBJ2-7, with 9 bases that match TRBD1. V trimming: 4 bases; J trimming: 2 bases; junction bases outside the gene matches: 6. The CDR3 spans 15 residues. CDR1 and CDR2 (germline): MGHRA, YSYEKL. The chain's CDR3 is CASSREQGAPYEQYF. CDR3 nucleotide sequence: TGCGCCAGCAGCCGAGAACAGGGGGCACCCTACGAGCAGTACTTC.

This clonotype was found a few times. The rearrangement links TRBV19 to TRBJ1-5; 10 positions agree with TRBD1. The germline V gene encodes CDR1 LNHDA and CDR2 SQIVND (reference sequence). V shed 9 bases, J shed 0 bases, and the junction held 11 bases outside the gene matches. This CDR3 is 17 amino acids long. This chain's CDR3 is CASTDRGGDYSNQPQHF. For the CDR3, the DNA is TGTGCCAGCACGGACAGGGGGGGAGACTATAGCAATCAGCCCCAGCATTTT. The whole variable domain, filled in from reference TRBV19 and TRBJ1-5, reads DGGITQSPKYLFRKEGQNVTLSCEQNLNHDAMYWYRQDPGQGLRLIYYSQIVNDFQKGDIAEGYSVSREKKESFPLTVTSAQKNPTAFYLCASTDRGGDYSNQPQHFGDGTRLSIL.

This clonotype was seen many times. The chain has TRBV11-2 and TRBJ1-1; D is unclear. The germline gives CDR1 SGHAT, CDR2 FQNNGV. The length of the CDR3 is 14 residues. V lost 1 base, J lost 6 bases, and 12 bases lay in between. CDR3 DNA sequence: TGTGCCAGCAGCTTAGGCTTCGGGGTCGCTGAAGCTTTCTTT. Its protein product is CASSLGFGVAEAFF.

The table lists this clonotype with a few counts. This chain uses TRBV27 with TRBJ2-2; 11 bases are shared with TRBD1. Germline CDR1 and CDR2: MNHEY and SMNVEV (reference sequence). The CDR3 has 19 amino acids. Germline trimming cut 5 bases from V and 4 bases from J; bases unmatched to any gene: 15. CDR3 DNA sequence: TGTGCCAGCAGTCCCATCCATCGGACAGGGGGCTTGGGCACCGGGGAGCTGTTTTTT. It translates to CASSPIHRTGGLGTGELFF.

The chain is built from TRBV3-2 and TRBJ2-7. TRBV3-2 is flagged as a pseudogene. The CDR3 runs to 10 residues. The CDR3, as DNA: TGTGCCAGCAGCCAAACCCAAACCCCCTTC. It encodes CASSQTQTPF.

There are a few counts of this clonotype. The V gene is TRBV30, the J gene TRBJ1-1; D perhaps matches TRBD1 (5 bases). V was clipped by 4 bases and J by 8 bases, with 14 bases between them. The CDR3 extends over 12 amino acids. The germline gives CDR1 GTSNPN, CDR2 SVGIG (reference sequence). In DNA form, the CDR3 reads TGTGCCTGGACCTGGGGACTGGGAGAAGCTTTCTTT. Translation gives CAWTWGLGEAFF. The variable domain in full, with the rest retrieved from reference TRBV30 and TRBJ1-1, is SQTIHQWPATLVQPVGSPLSLECTVEGTSNPNLYWYRQAAGRGLQLLFYSVGIGQISSEVPQNLSASRPQDRQFILSSKKLLLSDSGFYLCAWTWGLGEAFFGQGTRLTVV.

The chain is built from TRBV20-1 and TRBJ2-1; TRBD2 is a possible D gene (6 bases). Looked up from germline, CDR1 is DFQATT and CDR2 is SNEGSKA (reference sequence). There are 15 residues in the CDR3. V was shortened by 0 bases and J by 7 bases, with 16 bases between the two germline ends. The DNA of the CDR3 is TGCAGTGCTAGAGATGTGACGGGAGCGTGGAATGAGCAGTTCTTC. Its translation is CSARDVTGAWNEQFF.

Comments on this clonotype: This may be a read error: a much more frequent sequence differs by one nucleotide. The chain links TRBV25-1 to TRBJ1-5; 7 bases line up with TRBD1. With the DNA end fitting TRBJ2-3 better, the J assignment may be wrong. The CDR3 length is 15 residues. Looked up from germline, CDR1 is MGHDK and CDR2 is SYGVNS. The CDR3 nucleotides are TGTGCCAGCAGTGAACTCGGGACAGATGATCAGCCCCAGTATTTT. Encoded protein: CASSELGTDDQPQYF.

Notes on this clonotype: A much larger clone differs by one base, so this may be a read error. The rearrangement joins TRBV9 to TRBJ2-2; TRBD2 matches at 9 bases. Germline CDR1 and CDR2: SGDLS and YYNGEE. The CDR3 consists of 16 residues. This CDR3 reads CVSSPPVAGVPGELFF. The CDR3 nucleotides read TGTGTCAGCAGCCCCCCAGTAGCGGGAGTCCCCGGGGAGCTGTTTTTT.

Points on this clonotype: A read error may be the cause here, since a much bigger clone is one base away. The chain recombines TRBV27 with TRBJ2-5, with D perhaps TRBD1 or TRBD2 (5 bases each). From germline, CDR1 is MNHEY and CDR2 SMNVEV (reference sequence). This CDR3 has 14 residues. The CDR3 sequence: CASSFLGPQEPQYF. In DNA, the CDR3 is TGTGCCAGCAGTTTTCTGGGACCGCAAGAGCCCCAGTACTTC.

The sample holds a few counts of this clonotype. J is TRBJ2-5 and V is TRBV14; unclear D gene. Germline lookup yields CDR1 SGHDN and CDR2 FVKESK. Between the trimmed V and J ends, which lost 0 bases and 7 bases, there was a span of 21 bases. CDR3 length equals 17 residues. This CDR3 reads CASSQDGSGGRLRTQYF. CDR3 DNA sequence: TGTGCCAGCAGCCAAGATGGCTCGGGTGGAAGATTACGGACCCAGTACTTC.